The 13 T cell receptor beta chains in this list originate from one sample, sequenced in a study of T cells after posttransplantation cyclophosphamide. Measured with immunoSEQ multiplex PCR; TCRdb has only the in-frame clones, and not every one. The data hold 400 to 550 clones, with around 86% observed a single time. The sample comprised CD8+ T cells sorted from bone marrow. The origin of the receptors is a man aged 50 to 60.

The chain is built from TRBV5-5 and TRBJ2-1; tentative D call: TRBD1 (5 bases). Germline CDR1 and CDR2: SGHKS and YYEKEE (reference sequence). V lost 0 bases to trimming and J lost 2 bases, with 9 bases between them. The CDR3 totals 15 residues. Written as DNA, the CDR3 is TGTGCCAGCAGCTTGGAAGGGGTGGCCTACAATGAGCAGTTCTTC. This sequence encodes CASSLEGVAYNEQFF.

The genes are TRBV5-6 and TRBJ2-1; D is unresolved. The V end was cut by 4 bases, the J end by 4 bases, with 18 bases between. The V gene's germline CDR1 is SGHDT and CDR2 YYEEEE. The CDR3 is 16 amino acids. DNA for the CDR3: TGTGCCAGCAGCCTACCCCCTTTGAGCCCATACAATGAGCAGTTCTTC. Its translation: CASSLPPLSPYNEQFF.

The gene calls are TRBV7-9 and TRBJ1-1; D gene ambiguous. Germline V gene sequence: CDR1 SEHNR, CDR2 FQNEAQ (reference sequence). Trimming cost V 3 bases and J 0 bases, with 11 bases left between them. The CDR3 is 15 residues long. The CDR3 here is CASSFNEGMNTEAFF. CDR3 DNA: TGTGCCAGCAGCTTCAACGAGGGCATGAACACTGAAGCTTTCTTT.

The table lists this clone with a few counts. V gene TRBV6-1 combines with J gene TRBJ1-4; D might be TRBD1 (6 bases). V was clipped by 3 bases and J by 7 bases, with 12 bases between them. The CDR3 runs 14 residues. CDR1 and CDR2 (germline): MNHNS, SASEGT. The CDR3 bases are TGTGCCAGCAGTGATCGGGGGGCGGGTGAAAAACTGTTTTTT. Encoded protein: CASSDRGAGEKLFF.

The chain is built from TRBV9 and TRBJ2-2; 7 nucleotides line up with TRBD2. CDR1 is SGDLS and CDR2 is YYNGEE in the germline V gene. V dropped 4 bases and J dropped 0; count of bases not matched to a gene: 12. The CDR3 is made up of 18 amino acids. Here the CDR3 DNA reads TGTGCCAGCAGCCAGTGGGGGAGGGAGATCTCGAACACCGGGGAGCTGTTTTTT. Translation: CASSQWGREISNTGELFF.

The J gene is TRBJ2-7, the V gene TRBV4-3, with 8 nucleotides matching TRBD1. CDR1 LGHNA and CDR2 YSLEER come from the germline V gene. V was pared by 1 base and J by 5 bases, with 4 bases of the junction left unmatched. This CDR3 has 14 residues. CDR3: CASSQGTGLDEQYF. The CDR3 region has the DNA TGCGCCAGCAGCCAAGGGACAGGGTTAGACGAGCAGTACTTC.

The chain employs TRBV27 and TRBJ2-7; weak D call: TRBD1 (7 bases). This CDR3 spans 14 amino acids. Germline V gives CDR1 MNHEY, CDR2 SMNVEV (reference sequence). V was clipped by 4 bases and J by 3 bases, with 13 bases between them. This CDR3 is CASSSGDSYYEQYF. CDR3 nucleotide sequence: TGTGCCAGCAGTTCGGGGGACAGTTACTACGAGCAGTACTTC.

V gene TRBV9 combines with J gene TRBJ2-6; no firm D call. V lost 7 bases and J lost 5, with 25 bases in between. The germline CDR1 and CDR2 sequences are SGDLS and YYNGEE. The CDR3 extends over 18 amino acids. Written as DNA, the CDR3 is TGTGCCAGCGCAGGCGCGTACTCAAAACAAAGTCGGGCCAACGTCCTGACTTTC. Translating gives CASAGAYSKQSRANVLTF.

A few counts support this clone. CDR3 coding DNA: TGTGCCAGCTCACCAGGCGGCTTGATTGGAAACACCATATATTTT. This codes for CASSPGGLIGNTIYF. This chain uses TRBV18 with TRBJ1-3; D unclear. This CDR3 is 15 amino acids long. V dropped 2 bases and J dropped 3 bases, with 11 bases sitting between them. Germline V gene sequence: CDR1 KGHSH, CDR2 LQKENI.

Written as DNA, the CDR3 is TGTGCCAGCAGCAGGAGCGGGGGATCGTACAATGAGCAGTTCTTC. This sequence encodes CASSRSGGSYNEQFF. The chain recombines TRBV28 with TRBJ2-1, with 8 bases matching TRBD2. The trim removed 6 bases at V and 4 bases at J, leaving 8 bases unmatched. The CDR3 covers 15 residues. The germline gives CDR1 MDHEN, CDR2 SYDVKM.

The rearrangement links TRBV27 to TRBJ2-7; TRBD2 agrees at 7 bases. The V and J ends lost 5 bases and 1 base, in that order; junction bases with no gene match: 11. This CDR3 contains 16 residues. Looked up from germline, CDR1 is MNHEY and CDR2 is SMNVEV (reference sequence). CDR3 in DNA: TGTGCCAGCAGTCCCCCAGGCGCGGGGGAATCCTACGAGCAGTACTTC. The encoded protein is CASSPPGAGESYEQYF.

The chain is built from TRBV7-9 and TRBJ2-7; 10 nucleotides line up with TRBD1. J lost 7 bases, V lost 6 bases, and 9 bases had no gene match. Germline assignment: CDR1 SEHNR and CDR2 FQNEAQ (reference sequence). The CDR3 spans 14 residues. CDR3 residues: CASSLTGGRKEQYF. The CDR3, as DNA: TGTGCCAGCAGTTTGACAGGGGGCCGGAAAGAGCAGTACTTC. The full variable domain, its missing parts supplied by reference TRBV7-9 and TRBJ2-7, is DTGVSQNPRHKITKRGQNVTFRCDPISEHNRLYWYRQTLGQGPEFLTYFQNEAQLEKSRLLSDRFSAERPKGSFSTLEIQRTEQGDSAMYLCASSLTGGRKEQYFGPGTRLTVT.

The chain couples TRBV11-2 to TRBJ1-1; TRBD1 matches 7 bases. Trimming cost V 5 bases and J 4 bases; bases outside gene matches: 4. The CDR3 length is 13 residues. Per germline, CDR1 SGHAT and CDR2 FQNNGV. For the CDR3, the DNA is TGTGCCAGCAGCAAGACAGGGCCCACTGAAGCTTTCTTT. This codes for CASSKTGPTEAFF.